These 32 T cell receptor beta chains came from one sample sequenced in a study of T and B cells in COVID-19 patients. BIOMED2 TRB-A/B primer pools were used in multiplex TRB PCR. TCRdb reprocessed the multiplex PCR reads via MiXCR and lists one record per CDR3 protein. The sample has approximately 5,100 distinct CDR3 sequences; 27% are singletons. Each TRB amplification used roughly 250-550 ng of genomic DNA from blood. The sequenced sample consisted of blood. All receptors derive from a human donor with active COVID-19.

J is TRBJ2-7 and V is TRBV29-1; TRBD1 agrees at 11 bases. Germline V gene data show CDR1 as SQVTM and CDR2 as ANQGSEA. This CDR3 region has 14 residues. The V and J ends lost 6 bases and 7 bases, in that order; junction bases with no gene match: 11. CDR3 residues: CSVASGQGAREQYF. The DNA of the CDR3 is TGCAGCGTGGCTTCTGGACAGGGGGCGCGGGAGCAGTACTTC.

This clonotype showed up just a few times. The chain joins TRBV15 to TRBJ1-5; 10 bases are a match to TRBD1. This CDR3 comprises 15 residues. The V gene end was trimmed by 0 bases and the J gene end by 7 bases; junction bases not matched to a gene: 3. Germline assignment: CDR1 LNHNV and CDR2 YYDKDF (reference sequence). The CDR3: CATSREDRGLQPQHF. Here the CDR3 DNA reads TGTGCCACCAGCAGAGAAGACAGGGGGCTACAGCCCCAGCATTTT.

The sample holds a few counts of this clonotype. The chain uses TRBV4-3 and TRBJ1-4; 8 bases fit TRBD1. The CDR3 covers 17 residues. With V trimmed by 4 bases and J by 1 base, 8 bases remained unmatched. Germline CDR1 LGHNA, CDR2 YSLEER. This CDR3 is CASSRKATGGTNEKLFF. CDR3 DNA sequence: TGCGCCAGCAGCCGAAAGGCCACAGGGGGAACTAATGAAAAACTGTTTTTT.

Judged by abundance, this clonotype is medium-sized (0.01 to 0.1%). The chain has TRBV19 and TRBJ1-1; 9 bases match TRBD1. The CDR3 consists of 14 residues. In germline, CDR1 is LNHDA, CDR2 SQIVND (reference sequence). The V gene end was trimmed by 4 bases and the J gene end by 6 bases; junction bases not matched to a gene: 6. DNA for the CDR3: TGTGCCAGTAGTAAGGGACAGGGAACGGCTGAAGCTTTCTTT. Amino acid sequence: CASSKGQGTAEAFF. The whole variable domain, filled in from reference TRBV19 and TRBJ1-1, reads DGGITQSPKYLFRKEGQNVTLSCEQNLNHDAMYWYRQDPGQGLRLIYYSQIVNDFQKGDIAEGYSVSREKKESFPLTVTSAQKNPTAFYLCASSKGQGTAEAFFGQGTRLTVV.

V is TRBV20-1 and J is TRBJ2-1; D might be TRBD2 (6 bases). V shed 6 bases and J shed 0 bases, with 18 bases lying between them. Germline lookup yields CDR1 DFQATT and CDR2 SNEGSKA (reference sequence). This CDR3 is 16 amino acids long. DNA of the CDR3: TGCAGTGCCACTGGCGGGACTCTGAGCTCCTACAATGAGCAGTTCTTC. Translated: CSATGGTLSSYNEQFF.

By frequency in the sample, this clonotype is medium-sized (0.01 to 0.1%). The V call is TRBV7-9, the J call TRBJ2-7; possibly TRBD1 or TRBD2 for D (5 bases each). This CDR3 region has 15 residues. V lost 6 bases and J 1 base, leaving 16 bases between the germline ends. Germline CDR1 SEHNR, CDR2 FQNEAQ (reference sequence). CDR3 sequence: CASRYRDGMSYEQYF. CDR3 sequence (DNA): TGTGCCAGCAGATACCGGGACGGGATGTCCTACGAGCAGTACTTC. Full variable domain (remainder filled in from reference TRBV7-9 and TRBJ2-7): DTGVSQNPRHKITKRGQNVTFRCDPISEHNRLYWYRQTLGQGPEFLTYFQNEAQLEKSRLLSDRFSAERPKGSFSTLEIQRTEQGDSAMYLCASRYRDGMSYEQYFGPGTRLTVT.

This clonotype is medium-sized. This chain links TRBV13 with TRBJ2-3; possible D gene TRBD2, 7 bases. V shed 7 bases and J shed 0 bases, with 11 bases lying between them. The germline CDR1 and CDR2 sequences are PRHDT and FYEKMQ (reference sequence). The CDR3 is 14 residues long. CDR3 sequence: CASTAGASTDTQYF. The DNA for the CDR3 is TGTGCCAGCACCGCGGGGGCCAGCACAGATACGCAGTATTTT. The full variable domain, in which reference TRBV13 and TRBJ2-3 provide the parts outside the CDR3, is AAGVIQSPRHLIKEKRETATLKCYPIPRHDTVYWYQQGPGQDPQFLISFYEKMQSDKGSIPDRFSAQQFSDYHSELNMSSLELGDSALYFCASTAGASTDTQYFGPGTRLTVL.

The chain employs TRBV20-1 and TRBJ2-7, with D unclear. V lost 6 bases to trimming and J lost 3 bases, with 12 bases between them. Germline V gene sequence: CDR1 DFQATT, CDR2 SNEGSKA (reference sequence). The CDR3 is made up of 12 amino acids. Here the CDR3 reads CSARSPSYEQYF. CDR3 DNA: TGCAGTGCCCGATCCCCGAGCTACGAGCAGTACTTC.

V is TRBV4-2 and J is TRBJ2-3; no definite D call. Germline lookup yields CDR1 LGHNA and CDR2 YNFKEQ. V gave up 1 base and J gave up 0 bases, with 11 bases separating them. This CDR3 comprises 16 residues. The CDR3 DNA sequence: TGTGCCAGCAGCCAAGCTGGATACCGTAGCACAGATACGCAGTATTTT. Its protein product is CASSQAGYRSTDTQYF.

This clonotype ranks as medium-sized. The chain is built from TRBV29-1 and TRBJ1-5; D is unresolved. V was trimmed by 2 bases and J by 3 bases, leaving 8 bases between them. CDR1 and CDR2 from the germline V gene are SQVTM and ANQGSEA. CDR3 length: 13 residues. CDR3 bases: TGCAGCGTTGAAATCGGCTACAATCAGCCCCAGCATTTT. Translation gives CSVEIGYNQPQHF. The full variable domain, its missing parts supplied by reference TRBV29-1 and TRBJ1-5, is SAVISQKPSRDICQRGTSLTIQCQVDSQVTMMFWYRQQPGQSLTLIATANQGSEATYESGFVIDKFPISRPNLTFSTLTVSNMSPEDSSIYLCSVEIGYNQPQHFGDGTRLSIL.

The chain joins TRBV6-6 to TRBJ1-6, with 9 bases fitting TRBD1. The V gene end was trimmed by 6 bases and the J gene end by 7 bases; junction bases not matched to a gene: 4. Germline values: CDR1 MNHNY, CDR2 SVGAGI (reference sequence). The CDR3 length is 14 residues. The CDR3 sequence is CASSPTGGNSPLHF. The CDR3 nucleotides are TGTGCCAGCAGCCCCACAGGGGGCAATTCACCCCTCCACTTT.

Points on this clonotype: A junction boundary mismatches the germline segment, possibly from a read error. The gene calls are TRBV15 and TRBJ2-1; tentative D call: TRBD1 (6 bases). The CDR3 spans 15 residues. CDR1 and CDR2 from the germline V gene are LNHNV and YYDKDF (reference sequence). CDR3 in amino acids: CATIRDWGQQGEQFF. The DNA of the CDR3 is TGTGCCACCATCAGAGATTGGGGCCAACAGGGTGAGCAGTTCTTC.

In its sample, this clonotype ranks as medium-sized. Here the CDR3 reads CASNGHGGSRMNTEAFF. The CDR3 DNA sequence: TGTGCCAGCAACGGTCACGGCGGAAGTAGAATGAACACTGAAGCTTTCTTT. This chain uses TRBV5-6 with TRBJ1-1; D ambiguous. V lost 6 bases to trimming and J lost 0 bases, with 21 bases between them. Germline V gene sequence: CDR1 SGHDT, CDR2 YYEEEE. This CDR3 spans 17 amino acids. Variable domain in full (rest from reference TRBV5-6 and TRBJ1-1): DAGVTQSPTHLIKTRGQQVTLRCSPKSGHDTVSWYQQALGQGPQFIFQYYEEEERQRGNFPDRFSGHQFPNYSSELNVNALLLGDSALYLCASNGHGGSRMNTEAFFGQGTRLTVV.

To note about this clonotype: At one end the junction does not follow the germline gene, possibly because of a read error. The chain links TRBV7-9 to TRBJ2-7, with TRBD2 matching 12 bases. The germline CDR1 and CDR2 sequences are SEHNR and FQNEAQ (reference sequence). The CDR3 consists of 14 residues. The CDR3 loop is CASSQTSGGYEQYF. CDR3 DNA: TGCGCCAGCAGCCAAACTAGCGGGGGGTACGAGCAGTACTTC.

This clonotype was seen a few times. The chain employs TRBV5-3 and TRBJ2-7; 7 bases agree with TRBD1. TRBV5-3 is an ORF; its function is uncertain. V was clipped by 7 bases and J by 0 bases; unmatched bases: 7. This CDR3 contains 14 residues. The CDR3 protein is CARPTGQSSYEQYF. CDR3 DNA sequence: TGTGCCAGACCTACGGGACAGAGCTCCTACGAGCAGTACTTC.

This rearrangement joins TRBV12-3 or TRBV12-4 to TRBJ1-6; D possibly corresponds to TRBD1 (5 bases). V lost 2 bases and J lost 7, with 9 bases in between. The CDR3 runs 14 residues. CDR3 bases: TGTGCCAGCAGTTTATCCAGGGCAAATTCACCCCTCCACTTT. This codes for CASSLSRANSPLHF.

Judged by abundance, this clonotype is medium-sized. CDR3 sequence (DNA): TGTGCCAGCAGTTACTCACTCGTGGGGGGCAATGGCCCCGGGGAGCTGTTTTTT. Its protein is CASSYSLVGGNGPGELFF. This chain uses TRBV6-5 with TRBJ2-2; D could derive from TRBD1 or TRBD2 (6 bases each). The CDR3 extends over 18 amino acids. V lost 0 bases to trimming and J lost 6 bases, with 20 bases between them. Germline CDR1 reads MNHEY; CDR2 reads SVGAGI.

This clonotype is classed as medium-sized. The V gene is TRBV11-1, the J gene TRBJ2-1; 12 nucleotides line up with TRBD2. Trimming took 1 base from V and 7 from J; bases not matched to a gene: 2. This CDR3 is built from 15 residues. Germline values: CDR1 SGHAT, CDR2 FQDESV (reference sequence). As DNA, the CDR3 is TGTGCCAGCAGCTTAGGGACTAGCGGGGAGAATGAGCAGTTCTTC. The encoded protein is CASSLGTSGENEQFF.

Comment on this clonotype: A much larger clone sits a single nucleotide away, making a read error possible. The chain recombines TRBV6-1 with TRBJ2-5; unclear D gene. The V and J ends lost 10 bases and 11 bases respectively, with 17 bases between them. Germline V lookup: CDR1 MNHNS, CDR2 SASEGT. The CDR3 is made up of 11 amino acids. The CDR3 loop is CATQVNNEQYF. Written as DNA, the CDR3 is TGTGCCACCCAGGTGAACAATGAGCAGTACTTC.

This clonotype was seen only a few times. The chain employs TRBV6-4 and TRBJ2-2; D not resolved. CDR3 size: 14 residues. The V gene's germline CDR1 is MRHNA and CDR2 SNTAGT. The V end lost 4 bases, the J end lost 6 bases, and 12 bases lay between the germline ends. As DNA, the CDR3 is TGTGCCAGCAGTGTCTGGGGTGACGCCGGGGAGCTGTTTTTT. It is translated as CASSVWGDAGELFF.

This clonotype appeared a few times. V and J are TRBV15 and TRBJ2-1; 7 bases are shared with TRBD2. CDR3 length: 14 residues. Per the germline V gene, CDR1 is LNHNV and CDR2 is YYDKDF (reference sequence). The junction had 2 bases not matched to a gene; V was cut back by 5 bases and J by 1 base. CDR3 in amino acids: CATSSGGSYNEQFF. The CDR3 DNA follows: TGTGCCACCAGCTCCGGGGGGTCCTACAATGAGCAGTTCTTC.

V usage is TRBV7-6 and J usage is TRBJ2-3, with 9 bases identical to TRBD2. V was pared by 3 bases and J by 2 bases, with 9 bases of the junction left unmatched. CDR1 is SGHVS, CDR2 FNYEAQ, per germline. The CDR3 contains 17 residues. CDR3 DNA sequence: TGTGCCAGCAGCTTTGGTCGGCTAGCGGGGATCACAGATACGCAGTATTTT. This translates into CASSFGRLAGITDTQYF.

This clonotype qualifies as medium-sized. The chain has TRBV5-4 and TRBJ2-1; maybe TRBD1 (6 bases). V lost 2 bases and J lost 6, with 9 bases in between. CDR1 is SGHNT and CDR2 is YYREEE in the germline V gene (reference sequence). The CDR3 covers 13 residues. CDR3 DNA sequence: TGTGCCAGCAGCTTCAGGGGTAGCAATGAGCAGTTCTTC. Its protein product is CASSFRGSNEQFF.

In its sample, this clonotype ranks as medium-sized. This chain uses TRBV18 with TRBJ2-5; 8 nucleotides match TRBD1. After removal of 2 bases from V and 5 bases from J, the junction contained 4 bases not matched to a gene. Germline CDR1 KGHSH, CDR2 LQKENI. The CDR3 consists of 14 residues. The CDR3 DNA reads TGTGCCAGCTCACCAGGGACAGGAGGGGAGACCCAGTACTTC. The encoded protein is CASSPGTGGETQYF.

This clonotype has just one count. The chain uses TRBV20-1 and TRBJ1-1; 7 nucleotides match TRBD1. Looked up from germline, CDR1 is DFQATT and CDR2 is SNEGSKA (reference sequence). The V gene end was trimmed by 2 bases and the J gene end by 3 bases; junction bases not matched to a gene: 3. This CDR3 comprises 13 residues. The CDR3 here is CSARIDRDTEAFF. The CDR3 DNA follows: TGCAGTGCTAGAATTGACAGGGACACTGAAGCTTTCTTT.

By its share, this clonotype is medium-sized. This rearrangement joins TRBV18 to TRBJ2-5; 7 positions match TRBD1. The CDR3 sequence is 13 residues long. The germline gives CDR1 KGHSH, CDR2 LQKENI. V dropped 4 bases and J dropped 5; count of bases not matched to a gene: 4. CDR3 region: CASSRGGGETQYF. CDR3 nucleotides: TGTGCCAGCTCACGAGGGGGCGGTGAGACCCAGTACTTC.

V gene TRBV13 combines with J gene TRBJ2-3; TRBD1 matches at 7 bases. The CDR3 has 15 residues. The junction had 11 bases not matched to a gene; V was cut back by 10 bases and J by 1 base. Germline CDR1 and CDR2: PRHDT and FYEKMQ (reference sequence). CDR3 loop: CATTRTGSGTDTQYF. CDR3 nucleotide sequence: TGTGCCACCACCCGGACAGGCTCGGGCACAGATACGCAGTATTTT.

This chain joins TRBV20-1 and TRBJ2-3; D may be TRBD1 (7 bases). V dropped 6 bases and J dropped 4 bases, with 17 bases sitting between them. The germline CDR1 and CDR2 sequences are DFQATT and SNEGSKA (reference sequence). This CDR3 region has 14 residues. CDR3 loop: CSAPDPRGADTQYF. In DNA, the CDR3 is TGCAGTGCCCCAGATCCCAGGGGGGCAGATACGCAGTATTTT.

The CDR3 region has the DNA TGTGCCAGCAGTGGACAGGGGAACTATGGCTACACCTTC. This sequence encodes CASSGQGNYGYTF. This chain uses TRBV5-6 with TRBJ1-2; 9 bases match TRBD1. The CDR3 has 13 amino acids. V shed 5 bases, J shed 2 bases, and the junction held 1 base outside the gene matches. Germline CDR1 is SGHDT and CDR2 is YYEEEE.

This clonotype is categorized as medium-sized (0.01 to 0.1%). The gene calls are TRBV19 and TRBJ1-2; D is unclear. Trimming took off 7 bases at V and 0 bases at J, with 18 bases between the two ends. CDR1 LNHDA and CDR2 SQIVND come from the germline V gene (reference sequence). This CDR3 is 16 amino acids long. The CDR3 bases are TGTGCCAGTACCACAAACGGAGGCAGTGCTAACTATGGCTACACCTTC. Amino acid sequence: CASTTNGGSANYGYTF.

V and J are TRBV19 and TRBJ2-2, with D tentatively TRBD2 (6 bases). The CDR3 covers 15 residues. From germline, CDR1 is LNHDA and CDR2 SQIVND (reference sequence). V was pared by 9 bases and J by 6 bases, with 20 bases between. The CDR3 sequence: CASSLDSREAGELFF. The CDR3 nucleotides are TGTGCCAGCAGCTTAGATAGCAGGGAGGCCGGGGAGCTGTTTTTT.

By sample fraction, this clonotype is medium-sized. The J gene is TRBJ1-2, the V gene TRBV29-1, with a weak D call TRBD1 (5 bases). Germline assignment: CDR1 SQVTM and CDR2 ANQGSEA. This CDR3 contains 12 residues. Trimming took 6 bases from V and 8 from J, leaving 16 bases between them. The CDR3 reads CSVSGTTMGYTF. CDR3 DNA sequence: TGCAGCGTATCCGGGACGACTATGGGCTACACCTTC.